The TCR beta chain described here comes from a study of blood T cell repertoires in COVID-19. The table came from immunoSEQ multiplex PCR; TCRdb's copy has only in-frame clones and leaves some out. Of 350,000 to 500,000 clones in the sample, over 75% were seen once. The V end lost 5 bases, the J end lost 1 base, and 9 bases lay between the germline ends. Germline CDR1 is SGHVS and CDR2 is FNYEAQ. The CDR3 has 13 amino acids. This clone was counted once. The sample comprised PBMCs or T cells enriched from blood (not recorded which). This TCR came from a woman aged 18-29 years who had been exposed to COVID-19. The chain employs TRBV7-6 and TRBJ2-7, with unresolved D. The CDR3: CASSPGLSYEQYF. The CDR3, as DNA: TGTGCCAGCAGCCCCGGTCTTTCCTACGAGCAGTACTTC.